A selection of T cell receptor beta chains follows, all from one sample in a study of blood T cell repertoires in COVID-19. The protocol was immunoSEQ multiplex PCR, while the TCRdb copy is restricted to in-frame clones and leaves out a portion. The sample lists roughly 40,000 clones, roughly 93% occurring once. Specimen: peripheral blood. The receptors shown here come from a man aged 50 to 60 with active COVID-19. Each CDR3 is given with its conserved first and last residue. A D gene is named only where the DNA matches it firmly. Some rows have no size entry. The others give once, few or many, or a class for an expanded clone.

D	size	V	J	DNA	CDR3
NA	once	TRBV28	TRBJ1-1	TGTGCCAGCAGCCTACGCAAGGCCGTGAGGACTGAAGCTTTCTTT	CASSLRKAVRTEAFF
NA	NA	TRBV7-8	TRBJ2-7	TGTGCCAGCAGTTCCTCCTATACAGGATCCTACGAGCAGTACTTC	CASSSSYTGSYEQYF
TRBD1	NA	TRBV28	TRBJ1-3	TGTGCCAGCAGTTCCCGGGACAGGGGGCTTTCCCACTCTGGAAACACCATATATTTT	CASSSRDRGLSHSGNTIYF
TRBD2	once	TRBV5-1	TRBJ2-3	TGCGCCAGCAGCCCGGGACTAGCGGGAATTACAGATACGCAGTATTTT	CASSPGLAGITDTQYF
NA	NA	TRBV6-5	TRBJ1-5	TGTGCCAGCATTAACCGCTGGGGGGACGGACAGCCCCAGCATTTT	CASINRWGDGQPQHF
TRBD2	NA	TRBV4-2	TRBJ2-7	TGTGCCAGCAGCCAAGATCGGCTAGCGGGGTCCTACGAGCAGTACTTC	CASSQDRLAGSYEQYF
TRBD1	NA	TRBV9	TRBJ1-3	TGTGCCAGCAGCGCGGACAGGGTCGGGTCTCGGTCCAGCTCTGGAAACACCATATATTTT	CASSADRVGSRSSSGNTIYF
NA	medium-sized	TRBV28	TRBJ2-2	TGTGCCAGCAGTTTATTGAGGCGGGACACCGGGGAGCTGTTTTTT	CASSLLRRDTGELFF
NA	NA	TRBV11-2	TRBJ2-2	TGTGCCAGCAGCGGAGGGGGGGCAACCGGGGAGCTGTTTTTT	CASSGGGATGELFF
NA	NA	TRBV7-9	TRBJ2-7	TGTGCCAGCAGCCGACTACAGGGAAGTGGAAACGAGCAGTACTTC	CASSRLQGSGNEQYF